Following are 29 T cell receptor beta chains from one sample sequenced in a study of OX40 agonist ivuxolimab in advanced cancers. The data were produced by immunoSEQ multiplex PCR, yet TCRdb's version contains in-frame clones alone and is incomplete. The sample has approximately 76,000 clones, over 90% seen once. The material sequenced was CD4+ or CD8+ T cells sorted from blood, taken in a trial of the OX40 agonist ivuxolimab. The receptor source for this set is an adult with an advanced solid tumor such as melanoma, head and neck, liver or kidney cancer.

V and J are TRBV27 and TRBJ2-6; D unresolved. V lost 1 base to trimming and J lost 0 bases, with 4 bases between them. CDR3 length: 15 amino acids. Germline CDR1 and CDR2: MNHEY and SMNVEV (reference sequence). The CDR3 DNA is TGTGCCAGCAGTTTATGGCCCTCTGGGGCCAACGTCCTGACTTTC. Amino acid sequence: CASSLWPSGANVLTF.

The J gene is TRBJ2-1, the V gene TRBV18, with D perhaps assigned TRBD1 or TRBD2 (5 bases each). CDR1 KGHSH and CDR2 LQKENI come from the germline V gene. The CDR3 loop spans 14 amino acids. Deletions cut 3 bases from V and 9 bases from J, with 15 bases between. CDR3 DNA sequence: TGTGCCAGCTCACCCCATCCGGGGCAGGGTGAGCAGTTCTTC. It codes for CASSPHPGQGEQFF.

This chain connects TRBV10-3 to TRBJ1-6; D call uncertain. The germline V gene has CDR1 ENHRY and CDR2 SYGVKD. The CDR3 covers 14 residues. V dropped 0 bases and J dropped 7 bases, with 7 bases sitting between them. The CDR3 sequence: CAISESSKNSPLHF. The CDR3 nucleotides are TGTGCCATCAGTGAGTCGTCCAAAAATTCACCCCTCCACTTT.

The chain has TRBV27 and TRBJ1-6; D gene ambiguous. The ends were cut back, 5 bases at V and 14 bases at J, with 13 bases in the middle. Germline V gene lookup returns CDR1 MNHEY and CDR2 SMNVEV (reference sequence). The length of the CDR3 is 12 residues. This chain's CDR3 is CASSAVGRSLHF. CDR3 coding DNA: TGTGCCAGCAGTGCCGTCGGTAGGTCCCTCCACTTT.

This rearrangement joins TRBV5-1 to TRBJ2-3; D possibly corresponds to TRBD1 (5 bases). This CDR3 is 15 amino acids long. The ends were cut back, 0 bases at V and 1 base at J, with 9 bases in the middle. Germline values: CDR1 SGHRS, CDR2 YFSETQ. This CDR3 is CASSLEGAGTDTQYF. DNA of the CDR3: TGCGCCAGCAGCTTGGAAGGGGCCGGCACAGATACGCAGTATTTT. The complete variable domain, with remaining parts taken from reference TRBV5-1 and TRBJ2-3, reads KAGVTQTPRYLIKTRGQQVTLSCSPISGHRSVSWYQQTPGQGLQFLFEYFSETQRNKGNFPGRFSGRQFSNSRSEMNVSTLELGDSALYLCASSLEGAGTDTQYFGPGTRLTVL.

The V and J genes are TRBV15 and TRBJ2-5, with D possibly being TRBD1 or TRBD2 (5 bases each). This CDR3 has 16 residues. Germline CDR1 and CDR2: LNHNV and YYDKDF (reference sequence). The V end was cut by 4 bases, the J end by 4 bases, with 19 bases between. The CDR3 sequence is CATSNGPIGASETQYF. The CDR3 DNA sequence: TGTGCCACCAGCAACGGGCCCATCGGGGCATCAGAGACCCAGTACTTC.

The chain uses TRBV7-6 and TRBJ2-2; TRBD2 aligns across 12 bases. This CDR3 is built from 17 residues. The J segment lost 6 bases and the V segment lost 1 base, leaving 6 bases of the junction unmatched. Germline V gene sequence: CDR1 SGHVS, CDR2 FNYEAQ. DNA for the CDR3: TGTGCCAGCAGCTTAGGACTAGCGGGAGATCCGGCCGGGGAGCTGTTTTTT. Its protein product is CASSLGLAGDPAGELFF.

J is TRBJ2-5 and V is TRBV9; 7 nucleotides line up with TRBD1. Losses at the gene ends were 3 bases for V and 2 bases for J; bases not matched to a gene: 4. The germline CDR1 and CDR2 sequences are SGDLS and YYNGEE. The CDR3 spans 14 residues. DNA for the CDR3: TGTGCCAGCAGCGCGACAGGGTGGCAAGAGACCCAGTACTTC. Residues: CASSATGWQETQYF.

The chain couples TRBV5-5 to TRBJ2-7; D is perhaps TRBD1 (5 bases). V was clipped by 4 bases and J by 2 bases, with 10 bases between them. Germline values: CDR1 SGHKS, CDR2 YYEKEE (reference sequence). The CDR3 runs to 13 residues. The CDR3 region is CASSMDIPYEQYF. The CDR3 DNA is TGTGCCAGCAGCATGGACATCCCCTACGAGCAGTACTTC. The full variable domain, its missing parts supplied by reference TRBV5-5 and TRBJ2-7, is DAGVTQSPTHLIKTRGQQVTLRCSPISGHKSVSWYQQVLGQGPQFIFQYYEKEERGRGNFPDRFSARQFPNYSSELNVNALLLGDSALYLCASSMDIPYEQYFGPGTRLTVT.

This clone showed up just once. The chain carries TRBV7-3 and TRBJ2-1; D gene uncertain. The CDR3 consists of 16 residues. CDR1 and CDR2 from the germline V gene are SGHTA and FQGTGA. V was pared by 2 bases and J by 1 base, with 12 bases between. CDR3 sequence (DNA): TGTGCCAGCAGCTTATTTGGGCTCACGTCCTACAATGAGCAGTTCTTC. Protein product: CASSLFGLTSYNEQFF.

The chain carries TRBV30 and TRBJ2-3, with D perhaps matching TRBD2 (7 bases). Germline CDR1 GTSNPN, CDR2 SVGIG (reference sequence). Trimming took 3 bases from V and 4 from J, leaving 17 bases between them. The CDR3 contains 15 residues. CDR3 in amino acids: CAWSPFGGGADTQYF. CDR3 nucleotides: TGTGCCTGGAGCCCTTTTGGGGGGGGCGCAGATACGCAGTATTTT.

This clone was observed a single time. V is TRBV11-2 and J is TRBJ2-7, with 15 bases lining up with TRBD2. J gave up 4 bases and V 5 bases, and 6 bases lay outside the gene matches. Germline V gene lookup returns CDR1 SGHAT and CDR2 FQNNGV. This CDR3 is built from 16 residues. The CDR3 DNA is TGTGCCAGCAGCCCCTGGACTAGCGGGGGGGCGTACGAGCAGTACTTC. This gives the protein CASSPWTSGGAYEQYF.

This rearrangement joins TRBV9 to TRBJ1-3; 7 bases are a match to TRBD1. V gave up 4 bases and J gave up 0 bases; unmatched junction bases: 7. CDR3 length: 16 residues. The germline gives CDR1 SGDLS, CDR2 YYNGEE. The CDR3 coding sequence is TGTGCCAGCAGCCCTATGGGGACAGCCTCTGGAAACACCATATATTTT. It codes for CASSPMGTASGNTIYF.

The V and J genes are TRBV5-6 and TRBJ1-1; D not resolved. The germline V and J ends were trimmed by 2 bases and 0 bases, with 5 bases remaining between them. This CDR3 contains 13 residues. Germline loops: CDR1 SGHDT, CDR2 YYEEEE. The CDR3 is CASSFVVNTEAFF. CDR3 coding DNA: TGTGCCAGCAGCTTTGTCGTGAACACTGAAGCTTTCTTT.

This chain links TRBV10-3 with TRBJ2-7; 10 nucleotides align to TRBD2. The CDR3 runs 15 residues. In germline, CDR1 is ENHRY, CDR2 SYGVKD. The V gene end was trimmed by 8 bases and the J gene end by 3 bases; junction bases not matched to a gene: 10. Written as DNA, the CDR3 is TGTGCCATCGGCCCCGGGACTAGCGACCTCTACGAGCAGTACTTC. Translating gives CAIGPGTSDLYEQYF.

The chain uses TRBV6-6 and TRBJ1-4, with unresolved D. This CDR3 comprises 12 residues. Germline CDR1 and CDR2: MNHNY and SVGAGI (reference sequence). V was shortened by 5 bases and J by 7 bases, with 8 bases between the two germline ends. In DNA, the CDR3 is TGTGCCAGCAGTCACAAGGTTGAAAAACTGTTTTTT. This codes for CASSHKVEKLFF.

The chain carries TRBV5-4 and TRBJ1-6; D is unresolved. The CDR3 runs 15 residues. The V and J ends lost 0 bases and 6 bases respectively, with 10 bases between them. Per the germline V gene, CDR1 is SGHNT and CDR2 is YYREEE (reference sequence). The CDR3 sequence is CASSLGGQPNSPLHF. CDR3 nucleotide sequence: TGTGCCAGCAGCTTGGGGGGTCAGCCTAATTCACCCCTCCACTTT.

In its sample, this clone was seen once. The J gene is TRBJ1-2, the V gene TRBV27; perhaps TRBD1 as D (6 bases). V lost 1 base to trimming and J lost 2 bases, with 14 bases between them. This CDR3 contains 16 residues. Germline V lookup: CDR1 MNHEY, CDR2 SMNVEV (reference sequence). This CDR3 is CASSLYTPQGNYGYTF. CDR3 coding DNA: TGTGCCAGCAGTTTATACACCCCACAGGGAAACTATGGCTACACCTTC.

This clone was picked up one time. CDR3 DNA: TGCGCCAGCAGCCACGGGTCAGGGGATGGCTACACCTTC. Protein sequence: CASSHGSGDGYTF. V is TRBV5-1 and J is TRBJ1-2, with D possibly being TRBD1 (6 bases). Deletions cut 4 bases from V and 6 bases from J, with 13 bases between. The CDR3 extends over 13 amino acids. The germline V gene encodes CDR1 SGHRS and CDR2 YFSETQ.

The chain combines TRBV14 with TRBJ2-3; no clear D gene. CDR1 and CDR2 (germline): SGHDN, FVKESK. Trimming removed 2 bases at V and 2 bases at J, with 17 bases between. This CDR3 comprises 17 residues. The CDR3 DNA follows: TGTGCCAGCAGCCAACTTACGCACCTAGAGGACACAGATACGCAGTATTTT. It translates to CASSQLTHLEDTDTQYF.

The V gene is TRBV19, the J gene TRBJ2-2, with TRBD1 matching 7 bases. Germline CDR1 and CDR2: LNHDA and SQIVND (reference sequence). The ends lost 10 bases at V and 4 bases at J; junction bases unmatched: 3. The CDR3 covers 12 residues. The CDR3 nucleotides read TGTGCCACCTCAGGGGGCACCGGGGAGCTGTTTTTT. This translates into CATSGGTGELFF.

This clone was seen once. The chain links TRBV4-3 to TRBJ2-7; D unclear. Trimming pared 5 bases from V and 3 bases from J, leaving 8 bases between. The CDR3 has 12 residues. Germline V gene lookup returns CDR1 LGHNA and CDR2 YSLEER. The CDR3 region has the DNA TGCGCCAGCAGCGACACTATCTACGAGCAGTACTTC. Translated: CASSDTIYEQYF.

This sequence joins TRBV5-5 and TRBJ1-1, with a possible D match to TRBD1 (5 bases). The CDR3 totals 14 residues. The germline V gene has CDR1 SGHKS and CDR2 YYEKEE (reference sequence). V lost 1 base to trimming and J lost 4 bases, with 11 bases between them. The CDR3 DNA is TGTGCCAGCAGCTTGAGGGCTGGGGGCACTGAAGCTTTCTTT. Protein sequence: CASSLRAGGTEAFF.

The chain carries TRBV14 and TRBJ2-2; no clear D gene. V was cut by 1 base and J by 6 bases, with 9 bases left in between. The CDR3 has 14 residues. CDR1 SGHDN and CDR2 FVKESK come from the germline V gene. CDR3 nucleotide sequence: TGTGCCAGCAGCCAAGTTCGGCGCGCCGGGGAGCTGTTTTTT. The encoded protein is CASSQVRRAGELFF. The variable domain in full, completed from reference TRBV14 and TRBJ2-2, reads EAGVTQFPSHSVIEKGQTVTLRCDPISGHDNLYWYRRVMGKEIKFLLHFVKESKQDESGMPNNRFLAERTGGTYSTLKVQPAELEDSGVYFCASSQVRRAGELFFGEGSRLTVL.

This clone came up once. The gene calls are TRBV7-9 and TRBJ2-7, with D perhaps matching TRBD2 (5 bases). This CDR3 is built from 19 residues. CDR1 and CDR2 (germline): SEHNR, FQNEAQ (reference sequence). V was shortened by 1 base and J by 0 bases, with 22 bases between the two germline ends. CDR3 nucleotide sequence: TGTGCCAGCAGCTTAGGGTTCGCTGGGCCCTCCAGCGGCTCCTACGAGCAGTACTTC. This codes for CASSLGFAGPSSGSYEQYF.

J is TRBJ2-1 and V is TRBV20-1, with 7 bases that match TRBD1. This CDR3 is 11 amino acids long. CDR1 is DFQATT, CDR2 SNEGSKA, per germline (reference sequence). V was clipped by 1 base and J by 9 bases; unmatched bases: 0. CDR3 sequence: CSARGTGEQFF. The CDR3 nucleotides read TGCAGTGCTAGAGGGACAGGTGAGCAGTTCTTC.

V is TRBV9 and J is TRBJ1-2, with D possibly matching TRBD1 (5 bases). The CDR3 spans 15 residues. V lost 4 bases to trimming and J lost 4 bases, with 17 bases between them. CDR1 SGDLS and CDR2 YYNGEE come from the germline V gene. CDR3 sequence reads: CASSPRGEDRYGYTF. The CDR3 DNA follows: TGTGCCAGCAGCCCTAGAGGGGAAGACCGCTATGGCTACACCTTC.

CDR3 in DNA: TGTGCCAGAAGCTTGAGAACAGGACGATCTGAAGCTTTCTTT. This encodes CARSLRTGRSEAFF. J is TRBJ1-1 and V is TRBV5-3; possible D gene TRBD1, 5 bases. TRBV5-3 has ORF status, its function being uncertain. The CDR3 runs to 14 residues. V gave up 1 base and J gave up 6 bases, with 13 bases separating them.

The chain links TRBV4-3 to TRBJ2-1; D is unresolved. V gave up 1 base and J gave up 11 bases, with 12 bases separating them. The CDR3 contains 13 residues. Germline V gene sequence: CDR1 LGHNA, CDR2 YSLEER. The CDR3 loop reads CASSQAGPVKQFF. In DNA form, the CDR3 reads TGCGCCAGCAGCCAAGCGGGCCCCGTAAAGCAGTTCTTC.